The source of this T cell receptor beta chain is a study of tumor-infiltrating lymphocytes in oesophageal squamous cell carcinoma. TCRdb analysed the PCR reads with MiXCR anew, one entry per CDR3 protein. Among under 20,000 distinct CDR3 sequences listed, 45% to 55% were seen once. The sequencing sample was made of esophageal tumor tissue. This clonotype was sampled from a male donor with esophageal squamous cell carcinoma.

In DNA form, the CDR3 reads TGTGCCAGCAGCTCCCCGGCAAGGGGAGGCGAGCAGTACTTC. Amino acid sequence: CASSSPARGGEQYF. V is TRBV11-2 and J is TRBJ2-6; maybe TRBD2 (6 bases). The J call could be wrong; TRBJ2-7 is a better fit for the DNA end. CDR3 length: 14 amino acids. Germline assignment: CDR1 SGHAT and CDR2 FQNNGV.